This T cell receptor beta chain was sequenced in a study of blood T cell repertoires in COVID-19. Study summary: From the United States, Italy and Spain came samples of acute and convalescent COVID-19. T cells, B-cell-depleted T cells, or PBMCs provided the cDNA or gDNA that served as material.

Authors' methods: Reference gene primers were amplified, and this amplification served to estimate nucleated cell counts. Produced via immunoSEQ multiplex PCR; TCRdb's table is partial and in-frame only. V, J and clone size were drawn from that table, and D and trimming were deduced from the DNA. The sample has 120,000 to 150,000 clones, 85% to 90% seen once; the top ten hold 8.6%. CDR1 is SNHLY and CDR2 is FYNNEI in the germline V gene. The CDR3 loop spans 16 amino acids. With 3 bases removed from V and 3 bases from J, the gap between germline ends came to 14 bases. The receptor comes from a woman between 50 and 59 years old with active or convalescent COVID-19. Sequencing was done on a sample of peripheral blood. The chain combines TRBV2 with TRBJ1-4; D remains ambiguous. The CDR3 nucleotides are TGTGCCAGCAGTGACGGTCGACGGGGAGCTAATGAAAAACTGTTTTTT. It encodes CASSDGRRGANEKLFF. Full variable domain (remainder filled in from reference TRBV2 and TRBJ1-4): EPEVTQTPSHQVTQMGQEVILRCVPISNHLYFYWYRQILGQKVEFLVSFYNNEISEKSEIFDDQFSVERPDGSNFTLKIRSTKLEDSAMYFCASSDGRRGANEKLFFGSGTQLSVL.